This TCR beta chain was sequenced in a study of T-cell reconstitution after alpha-beta-depleted transplantation in children. This CDR3 has 14 residues. The V end lost 4 bases, the J end lost 2 bases, and 12 bases lay between the germline ends. The germline V gene encodes CDR1 SEHNR and CDR2 FQNEAQ (reference sequence). This sample's TCRbeta library carried unique molecular identifier barcodes. Using its own MiXCR run on the PCR reads, TCRdb lists one record per CDR3 protein. Of over 550,000 distinct CDR3 sequences listed, over 9.5% were seen once; the top ten hold 3.5% to 5%. This clonotype has at least ten counts.

The chain combines TRBV7-9 with TRBJ2-7; D uncertain. The receptor's source is a human donor who donated a stem cell graft to a child with acute myeloid leukemia. The sample here was PBMCs from the stem cell graft donor, taken from the stem cell graft. The CDR3 is CASSSASTPYEQYF. The CDR3 DNA sequence: TGTGCCAGCAGCTCGGCATCGACTCCCTACGAGCAGTACTTC.